The TCR beta chain under discussion was sequenced for a study of a mutant IDH1 vaccine in newly diagnosed glioma. Overall study: Pretreatment consisted of radiotherapy, temozolomide, or both, with most receiving both. The study's findings and limits: Immune responses induced by vaccination arose in just under 95% of the patients. Apparently, pseudoprogression bore no relation to changes among the top peripheral T cell clonotypes.

The sample's time point: baseline, week 1 (first vaccination visit). Treatment given: pre-vaccination baseline after standard-of-care therapy. Newly diagnosed WHO grade 3 or 4 IDH1-mutant, ATRX-lost astrocytomas were identified in the donors. About this clone itself: The antigen remains undetermined.

Produced via immunoSEQ multiplex PCR; TCRdb's table is partial and in-frame only. The sample yields around 92,000 clones, 85% to 90% seen once. The receptor was derived from a woman in her fifties or sixties with glioma. Specimen: PBMCs, collected from a glioma patient treated with radiotherapy, temozolomide or both.

In nucleotides, the CDR3 is TGTGCCAGCAGCCGGGGACTTAATGAGCAGTTCTTC. Encoded protein: CASSRGLNEQFF. The rearrangement uses TRBV7-9 and TRBJ2-1; D perhaps matches TRBD2 (6 bases). Trimming removed 5 bases at V and 7 bases at J, with 9 bases between. Germline V CDR1 and CDR2: SEHNR, FQNEAQ (reference sequence). CDR3 size: 12 residues.